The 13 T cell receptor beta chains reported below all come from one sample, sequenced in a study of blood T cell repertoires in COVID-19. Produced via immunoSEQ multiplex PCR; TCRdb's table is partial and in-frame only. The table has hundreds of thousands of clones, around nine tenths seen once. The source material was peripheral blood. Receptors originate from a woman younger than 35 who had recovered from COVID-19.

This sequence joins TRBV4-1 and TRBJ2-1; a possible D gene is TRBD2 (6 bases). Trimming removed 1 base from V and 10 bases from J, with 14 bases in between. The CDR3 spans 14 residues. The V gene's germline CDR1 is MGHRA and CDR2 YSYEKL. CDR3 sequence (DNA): TGCGCCAGCAGCCAAGTGGGGGGTCGATGGGAGCAGTTCTTC. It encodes CASSQVGGRWEQFF.

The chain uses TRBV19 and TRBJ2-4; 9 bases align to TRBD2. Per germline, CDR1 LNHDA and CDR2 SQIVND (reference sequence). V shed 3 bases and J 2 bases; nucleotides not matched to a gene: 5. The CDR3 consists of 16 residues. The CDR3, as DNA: TGTGCCAGTAGTATCGGCGGGAGGGCTTCCAAAAACATTCAGTACTTC. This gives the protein CASSIGGRASKNIQYF. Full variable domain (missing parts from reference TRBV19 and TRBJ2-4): DGGITQSPKYLFRKEGQNVTLSCEQNLNHDAMYWYRQDPGQGLRLIYYSQIVNDFQKGDIAEGYSVSREKKESFPLTVTSAQKNPTAFYLCASSIGGRASKNIQYFGAGTRLSVL.

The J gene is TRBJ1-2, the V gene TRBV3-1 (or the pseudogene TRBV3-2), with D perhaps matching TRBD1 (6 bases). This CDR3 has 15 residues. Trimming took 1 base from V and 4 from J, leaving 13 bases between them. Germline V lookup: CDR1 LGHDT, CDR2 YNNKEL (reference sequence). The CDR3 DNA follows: TGTGCCAGCAGCCAAGGCGGCGAAGGGGGCTATGGCTACACCTTC. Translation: CASSQGGEGGYGYTF.

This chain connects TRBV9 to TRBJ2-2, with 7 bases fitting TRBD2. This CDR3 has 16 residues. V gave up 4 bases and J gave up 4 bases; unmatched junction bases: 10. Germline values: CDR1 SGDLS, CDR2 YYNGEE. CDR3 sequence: CASSPTGRVVTGELFF. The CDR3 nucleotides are TGTGCCAGCAGCCCTACGGGGAGGGTGGTCACCGGGGAGCTGTTTTTT.

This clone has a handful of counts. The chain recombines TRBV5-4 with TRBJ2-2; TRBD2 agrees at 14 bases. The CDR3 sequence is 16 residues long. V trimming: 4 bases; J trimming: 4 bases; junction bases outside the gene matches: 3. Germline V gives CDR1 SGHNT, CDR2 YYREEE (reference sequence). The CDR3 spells CASSAGLAGVTGELFF. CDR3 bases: TGTGCCAGCAGCGCGGGACTAGCGGGAGTCACCGGGGAGCTGTTTTTT.

The CDR3 DNA follows: TGTGCCAGCAGCCCCGGGGTGTCAGGAGATTATAGCAATCAGCCCCAGCATTTT. As protein: CASSPGVSGDYSNQPQHF. The V call is TRBV11-2, the J call TRBJ1-5, with unresolved D. The germline gives CDR1 SGHAT, CDR2 FQNNGV. The ends were cut back, 5 bases at V and 0 bases at J, with 20 bases in the middle. This CDR3 is 18 amino acids long.

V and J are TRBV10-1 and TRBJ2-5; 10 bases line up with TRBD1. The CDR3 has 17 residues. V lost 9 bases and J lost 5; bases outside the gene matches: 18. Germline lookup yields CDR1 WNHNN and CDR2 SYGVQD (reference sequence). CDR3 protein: CARPYPPGQGKVETQYF. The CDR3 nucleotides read TGCGCCAGGCCCTACCCCCCGGGACAGGGGAAAGTGGAGACCCAGTACTTC.

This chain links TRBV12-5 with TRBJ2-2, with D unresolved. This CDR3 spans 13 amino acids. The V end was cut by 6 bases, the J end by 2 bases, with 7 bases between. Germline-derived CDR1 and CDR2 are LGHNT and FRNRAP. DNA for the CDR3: TGTGCTAGTGGCCACTATAACACCGGGGAGCTGTTTTTT. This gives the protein CASGHYNTGELFF.

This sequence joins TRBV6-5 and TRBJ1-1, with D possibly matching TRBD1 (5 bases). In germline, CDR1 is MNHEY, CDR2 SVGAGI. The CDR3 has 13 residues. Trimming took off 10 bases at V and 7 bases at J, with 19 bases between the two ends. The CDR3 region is CATSNREDIEAFF. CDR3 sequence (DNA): TGTGCCACCTCGAACCGGGAGGACATTGAAGCTTTCTTT.

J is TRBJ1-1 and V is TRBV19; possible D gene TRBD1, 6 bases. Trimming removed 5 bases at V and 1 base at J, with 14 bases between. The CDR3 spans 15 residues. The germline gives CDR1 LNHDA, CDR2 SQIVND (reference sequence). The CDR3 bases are TGTGCCAGTAGTGCCAGGGGTCCGGGGAACACTGAAGCTTTCTTT. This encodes CASSARGPGNTEAFF.

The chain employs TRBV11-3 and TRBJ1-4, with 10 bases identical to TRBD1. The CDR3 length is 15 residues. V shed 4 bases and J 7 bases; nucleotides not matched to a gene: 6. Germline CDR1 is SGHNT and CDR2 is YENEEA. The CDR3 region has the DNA TGTGCCAGCAGCTCTCGCCGGGACAGGGGTGAAAAACTGTTTTTT. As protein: CASSSRRDRGEKLFF. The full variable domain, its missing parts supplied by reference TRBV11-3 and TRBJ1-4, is EAGVVQSPRYKIIEKKQPVAFWCNPISGHNTLYWYLQNLGQGPELLIRYENEEAVDDSQLPKDRFSAERLKGVDSTLKIQPAELGDSAVYLCASSSRRDRGEKLFFGSGTQLSVL.

The CDR3 bases are TGTGCCAGCAGCGGTAGTGGCCTAGCGGGGTACAATGAGCAGTTCTTC. It codes for CASSGSGLAGYNEQFF. The chain couples TRBV9 to TRBJ2-1; TRBD2 agrees at 9 bases. From germline, CDR1 is SGDLS and CDR2 YYNGEE. Unmatched junction bases numbered 8, after V lost 3 bases and J lost 4 bases. The CDR3 is 16 residues long.

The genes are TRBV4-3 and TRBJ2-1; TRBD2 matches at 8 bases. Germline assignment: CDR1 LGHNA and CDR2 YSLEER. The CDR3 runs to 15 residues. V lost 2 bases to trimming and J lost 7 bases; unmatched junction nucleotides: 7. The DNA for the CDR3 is TGCGCCAGCAGCCAAACTAGCGGACTTGGAAATGAGCAGTTCTTC. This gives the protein CASSQTSGLGNEQFF.